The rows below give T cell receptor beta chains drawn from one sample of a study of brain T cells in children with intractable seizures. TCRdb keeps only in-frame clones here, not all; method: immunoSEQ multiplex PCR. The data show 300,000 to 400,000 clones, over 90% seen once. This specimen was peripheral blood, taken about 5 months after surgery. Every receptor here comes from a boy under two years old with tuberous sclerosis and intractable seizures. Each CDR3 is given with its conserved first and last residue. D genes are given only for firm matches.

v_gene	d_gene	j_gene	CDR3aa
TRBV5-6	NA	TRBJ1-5	CASSLGEGGQPQHF
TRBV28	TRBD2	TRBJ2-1	CASWRLAGGRNNEQFF
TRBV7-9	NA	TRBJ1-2	CACPGKDYGYTF
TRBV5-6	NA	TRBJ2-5	CASSFGSPQYF
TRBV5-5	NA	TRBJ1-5	CASQLGGGLKEGNQPQHF
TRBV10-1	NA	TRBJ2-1	CASSGDGFDEQFF
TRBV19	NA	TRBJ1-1	CASSTPPLNTEAFF
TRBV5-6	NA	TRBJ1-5	CASSLVGQPQHF
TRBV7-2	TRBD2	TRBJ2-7	CASSLGLAVNYEQYF
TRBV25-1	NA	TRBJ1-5	CASSATGLNQPQHF
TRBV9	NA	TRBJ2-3	CASEGGSSTDTQYF